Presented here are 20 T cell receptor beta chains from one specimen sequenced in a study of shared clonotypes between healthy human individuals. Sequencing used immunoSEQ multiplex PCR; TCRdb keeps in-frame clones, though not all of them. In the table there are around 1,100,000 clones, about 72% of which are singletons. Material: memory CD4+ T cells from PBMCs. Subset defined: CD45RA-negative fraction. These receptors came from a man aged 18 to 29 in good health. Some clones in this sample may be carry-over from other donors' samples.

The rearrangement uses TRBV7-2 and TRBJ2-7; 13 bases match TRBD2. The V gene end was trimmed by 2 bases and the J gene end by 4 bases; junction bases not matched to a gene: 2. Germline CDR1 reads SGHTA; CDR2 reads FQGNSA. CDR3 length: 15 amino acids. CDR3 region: CASSLRTSGRYEQYF. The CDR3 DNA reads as TGTGCCAGCAGCTTAAGGACTAGCGGGAGATACGAGCAGTACTTC.

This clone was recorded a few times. The CDR3 DNA reads as TGTGCCAGCAGCTCTCGTCGGGGTAGCGAGCAGTACTTC. The encoded protein is CASSSRRGSEQYF. This rearrangement joins TRBV5-6 to TRBJ2-7, with a possible D match to TRBD2 (5 bases). This CDR3 is 13 amino acids long. The germline V and J ends were trimmed by 3 bases and 6 bases, with 13 bases remaining between them. CDR1 and CDR2 from the germline V gene are SGHDT and YYEEEE.

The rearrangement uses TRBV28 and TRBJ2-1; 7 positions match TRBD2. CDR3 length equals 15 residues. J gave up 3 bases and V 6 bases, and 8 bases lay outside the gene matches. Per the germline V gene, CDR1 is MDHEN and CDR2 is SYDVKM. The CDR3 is CASSPWGGGYNEQFF. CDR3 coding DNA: TGTGCCAGCAGCCCATGGGGGGGTGGCTACAATGAGCAGTTCTTC.

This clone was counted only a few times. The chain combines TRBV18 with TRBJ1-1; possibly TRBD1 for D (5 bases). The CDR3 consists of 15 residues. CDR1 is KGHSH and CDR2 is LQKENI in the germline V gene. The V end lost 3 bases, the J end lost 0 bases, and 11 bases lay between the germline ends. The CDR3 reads CASSPAGVMNTEAFF. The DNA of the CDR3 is TGTGCCAGCTCACCGGCGGGGGTCATGAACACTGAAGCTTTCTTT.

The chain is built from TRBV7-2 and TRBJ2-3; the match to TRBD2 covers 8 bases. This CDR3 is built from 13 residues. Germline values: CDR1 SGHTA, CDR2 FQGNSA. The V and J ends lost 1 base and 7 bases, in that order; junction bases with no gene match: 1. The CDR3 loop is CASSLERENTQYF. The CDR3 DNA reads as TGTGCCAGCAGCTTAGAGCGGGAGAATACGCAGTATTTT.

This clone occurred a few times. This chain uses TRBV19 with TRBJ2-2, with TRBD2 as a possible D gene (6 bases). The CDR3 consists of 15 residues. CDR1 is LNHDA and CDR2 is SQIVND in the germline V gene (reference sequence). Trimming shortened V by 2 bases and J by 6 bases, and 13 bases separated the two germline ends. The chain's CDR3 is CASSIRAGIAGELFF. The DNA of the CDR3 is TGTGCCAGTAGTATACGGGCGGGGATCGCCGGGGAGCTGTTTTTT.

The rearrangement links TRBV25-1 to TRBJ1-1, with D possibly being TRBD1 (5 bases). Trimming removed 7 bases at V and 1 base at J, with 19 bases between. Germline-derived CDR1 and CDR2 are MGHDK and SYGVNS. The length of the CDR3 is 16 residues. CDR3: CASIGPGAHQNTEAFF. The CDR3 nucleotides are TGTGCCAGCATTGGACCCGGGGCCCACCAGAACACTGAAGCTTTCTTT.

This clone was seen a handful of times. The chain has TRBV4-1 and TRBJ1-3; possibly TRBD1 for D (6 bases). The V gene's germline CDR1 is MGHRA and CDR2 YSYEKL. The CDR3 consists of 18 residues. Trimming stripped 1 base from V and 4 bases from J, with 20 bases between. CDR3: CASSQVGGRTRRGNTIYF. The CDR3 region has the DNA TGCGCCAGCAGCCAAGTAGGGGGGAGAACTCGGCGGGGAAACACCATATATTTT.

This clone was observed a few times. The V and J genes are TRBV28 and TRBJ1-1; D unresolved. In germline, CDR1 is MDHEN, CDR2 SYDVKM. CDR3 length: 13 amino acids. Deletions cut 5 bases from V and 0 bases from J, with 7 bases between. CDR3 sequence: CASSRPLNTEAFF. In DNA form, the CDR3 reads TGTGCCAGCAGTCGCCCATTGAACACTGAAGCTTTCTTT.

The CDR3 coding sequence is TGTGCCAGCAGCTTAACGCGCGCCACCGGGGAGCTGTTTTTT. It codes for CASSLTRATGELFF. This chain uses TRBV7-3 with TRBJ2-2; no clear D gene. The germline CDR1 and CDR2 sequences are SGHTA and FQGTGA. This CDR3 contains 14 residues. Trimming shortened V by 0 bases and J by 4 bases, and 6 bases separated the two germline ends.

The CDR3 reads CASSTGDSLYGYTF. Written as DNA, the CDR3 is TGTGCCAGTAGTACTGGGGACTCCCTCTATGGCTACACCTTC. V and J are TRBV19 and TRBJ1-2; maybe TRBD1 (5 bases). Germline V lookup: CDR1 LNHDA, CDR2 SQIVND (reference sequence). This CDR3 contains 14 residues. V was pared by 4 bases and J by 4 bases, with 13 bases between.

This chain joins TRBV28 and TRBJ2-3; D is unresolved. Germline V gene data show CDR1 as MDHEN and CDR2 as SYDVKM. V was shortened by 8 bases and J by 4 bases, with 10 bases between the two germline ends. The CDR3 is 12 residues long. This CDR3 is CASRETSDTQYF. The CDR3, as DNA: TGTGCCAGCCGCGAGACGTCAGATACGCAGTATTTT. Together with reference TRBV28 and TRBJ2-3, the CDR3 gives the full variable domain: DVKVTQSSRYLVKRTGEKVFLECVQDMDHENMFWYRQDPGLGLRLIYFSYDVKMKEKGDIPEGYSVSREKKERFSLILESASTNQTSMYLCASRETSDTQYFGPGTRLTVL.

DNA of the CDR3: TGTGCCAGCAGTAGCGGACTGGGAGGGACCCAGTACTTC. This gives the protein CASSSGLGGTQYF. V and J are TRBV28 and TRBJ2-5, with a weak D call TRBD2 (6 bases). The germline V gene has CDR1 MDHEN and CDR2 SYDVKM. The CDR3 length is 13 residues. Between the trimmed V and J ends, which lost 5 bases and 7 bases, there was a span of 14 bases.

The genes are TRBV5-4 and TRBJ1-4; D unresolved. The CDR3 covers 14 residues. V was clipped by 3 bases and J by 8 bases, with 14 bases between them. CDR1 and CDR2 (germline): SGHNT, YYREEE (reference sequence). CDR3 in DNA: TGTGCCAGCAGCTCGGGCCCCGGGAGGGAAAAACTGTTTTTT. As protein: CASSSGPGREKLFF.

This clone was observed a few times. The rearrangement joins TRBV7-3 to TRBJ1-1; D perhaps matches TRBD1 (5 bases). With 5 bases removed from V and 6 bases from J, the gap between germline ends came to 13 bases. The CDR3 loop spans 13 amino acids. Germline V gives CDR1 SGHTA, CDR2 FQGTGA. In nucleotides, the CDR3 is TGTGCCAGCAGCCTGGGGGAAGTCTCTGAAGCTTTCTTT. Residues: CASSLGEVSEAFF. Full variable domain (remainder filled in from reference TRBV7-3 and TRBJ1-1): GAGVSQTPSNKVTEKGKYVELRCDPISGHTALYWYRQSLGQGPEFLIYFQGTGAADDSGLPNDRFFAVRPEGSVSTLKIQRTERGDSAVYLCASSLGEVSEAFFGQGTRLTVV.

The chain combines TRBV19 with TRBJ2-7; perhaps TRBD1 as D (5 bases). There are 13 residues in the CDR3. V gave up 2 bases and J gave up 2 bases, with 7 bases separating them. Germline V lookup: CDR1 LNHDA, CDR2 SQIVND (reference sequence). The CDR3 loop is CASSIRGPYEQYF. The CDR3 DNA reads TGTGCCAGTAGTATAAGGGGCCCCTACGAGCAGTACTTC.

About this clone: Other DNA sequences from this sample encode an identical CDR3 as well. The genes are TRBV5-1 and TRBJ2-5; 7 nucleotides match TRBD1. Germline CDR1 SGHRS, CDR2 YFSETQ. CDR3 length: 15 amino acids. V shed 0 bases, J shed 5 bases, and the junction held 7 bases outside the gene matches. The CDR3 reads CASSLVAGGRETQYF. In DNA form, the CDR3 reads TGCGCCAGCAGCTTGGTTGCAGGGGGACGGGAGACCCAGTACTTC.

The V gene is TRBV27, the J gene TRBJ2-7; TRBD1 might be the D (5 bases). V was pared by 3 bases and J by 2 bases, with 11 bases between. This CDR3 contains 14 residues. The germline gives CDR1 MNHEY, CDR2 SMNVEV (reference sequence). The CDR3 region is CASSLRAGTYEQYF. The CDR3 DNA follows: TGTGCCAGCAGTTTGAGAGCAGGGACCTACGAGCAGTACTTC.

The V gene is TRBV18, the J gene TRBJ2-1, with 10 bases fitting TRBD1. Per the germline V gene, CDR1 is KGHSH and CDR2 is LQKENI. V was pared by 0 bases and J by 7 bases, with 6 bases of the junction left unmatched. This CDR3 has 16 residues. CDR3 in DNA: TGTGCCAGCTCACCACCGGGACAGGGGATTTCAAATGAGCAGTTCTTC. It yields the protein CASSPPGQGISNEQFF.

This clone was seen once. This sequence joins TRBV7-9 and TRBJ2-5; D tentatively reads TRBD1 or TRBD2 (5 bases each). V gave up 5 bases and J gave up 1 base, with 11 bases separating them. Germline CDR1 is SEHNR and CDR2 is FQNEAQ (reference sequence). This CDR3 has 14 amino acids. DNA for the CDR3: TGTGCCAGCAGCACACGGGACGGCCAAGAGACCCAGTACTTC. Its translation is CASSTRDGQETQYF.